Here is one T cell receptor beta chain with its context. As yet, its antigen is unknown. The source of the sample is a study of T cell responses to AZD1222 COVID-19 vaccine. Study outcomes and limitations: The study reported that nearly half of spike-specific TCRs target unmutated variant regions. Spike-specific TCR breadth and depth rose after two AZD1222 doses. Mostly white British, mostly female donors; authors suggested clonal diversity may be underestimated.

Measured with immunoSEQ multiplex PCR; TCRdb has only the in-frame clones, and not every one. There are about 110,000 clones in the sample; roughly 90% occur only once, and about 8.1% lies in the top ten. Second-dose timings of about 4 or about 12 weeks were pooled. The V end lost 3 bases, the J end lost 3 bases, and 6 bases lay between the germline ends. Germline CDR1 and CDR2: LNHDA and SQIVND (reference sequence). The CDR3 is 12 residues long. This specimen consisted of peripheral blood, obtained 28 days after the second AZD1222 dose. This clonotype originated in an adult who received the AZD1222 COVID-19 vaccine. The chain joins TRBV19 to TRBJ2-7, with a weak D call TRBD2 (5 bases). The CDR3 DNA reads as TGTGCCAGTAGTATTCGGGGCTACGAGCAGTACTTC. The encoded protein is CASSIRGYEQYF. Variable domain in full (rest from reference TRBV19 and TRBJ2-7): DGGITQSPKYLFRKEGQNVTLSCEQNLNHDAMYWYRQDPGQGLRLIYYSQIVNDFQKGDIAEGYSVSREKKESFPLTVTSAQKNPTAFYLCASSIRGYEQYFGPGTRLTVT.